The subject of this entry is one T cell receptor (beta chain). It lacks a known antigen. Base qualities are not recorded, but no much larger clone differs from it by a single base. The sample belongs to a study of blood T cell repertoires in COVID-19 (dated by TCRdb to 2018 to 2020). General notes on the study: Collaborator samples came from the United States, Italy and Spain and covered acute and convalescent phases of COVID-19. The material from the prospective study consisted of cDNA or gDNA derived from T cells, B-cell-depleted T cells, or PBMCs. Deeply sampled blood TCRbeta repertoires from subjects exposed to, actively infected with, or recovered from COVID-19 were included in the dataset. The repertoires were released in a freely available public database intended as a resource for research on the immune response to SARS-CoV-2. Samples were obtained from the ongoing ImmuneRACE study (first 160 participants) and from 1,254 subjects provided by 6 global collaborators. The sample metadata nearly always contained a de-identified subject ID, COVID-19 status, age in years and sex. Where available, HLA class I and class II types were taken from metadata supplied by the sample provider and were not determined by assay-based typing.

The CDR3 numbers 14 residues from cysteine through phenylalanine. Of the read, only the CDR3 DNA is kept; its 42 bases are in frame from base 1. V lost 6 bases and J lost 1 base, and the count of bases not matched to a germline gene is 5. Sequences LGHDT (CDR1) and YNNKEL (CDR2) are obtained from the germline V gene (reference sequence). Here is what the overall study found, with its caveats: Clinical and demographic metadata were provided uncurated, with the amount varying by source and participant.

The collaborating institutions used their own protocols to collect whole blood in K2EDTA tubes. For TCRbeta analysis, collaborators shipped samples as frozen whole blood, isolated PBMCs, or DNA extracted from either of those sample types. TCRbeta CDR3 regions were amplified from genomic DNA using the immunoSEQ Assay, a bias-controlled multiplex PCR. The paper's data handling went like this. The number of nucleated cells in each sample was estimated by amplification of reference gene primers within the assay. To quantify the absolute abundance of each unique TCRbeta CDR3 rearrangement, sequence reads were collapsed and filtered. For each sample, productive Simpson clonality was calculated by taking the square root of Simpson's diversity index across productive rearrangements. TCRdb's version of the immuneACCESS table is confined to in-frame rearrangements and falls short of the full clone set. An unresolved V gene accounts for under half of the shortfall where checked; the remainder is of unknown origin. V and J calls and clone size come straight from that table; D and trimming were deduced from the DNA. The sample table contains about 180,000 clones; only one count was recorded for approximately 85% of them. The biggest ten clones account for approximately 11% of the sample.

The origin of this receptor is a human donor with active or convalescent COVID-19. The donor label of this sample is uncertain. Sequenced input: peripheral blood. The V and J genes are TRBV3-1 (or the pseudogene TRBV3-2) and TRBJ1-1; 7 bases in the middle match TRBD1. Here the CDR3 is given as CASSPGQTNTEAFF. The DNA reads as follows: TGTGCCAGCAGTCCGGGACAGACGAACACTGAAGCTTTCTTT.